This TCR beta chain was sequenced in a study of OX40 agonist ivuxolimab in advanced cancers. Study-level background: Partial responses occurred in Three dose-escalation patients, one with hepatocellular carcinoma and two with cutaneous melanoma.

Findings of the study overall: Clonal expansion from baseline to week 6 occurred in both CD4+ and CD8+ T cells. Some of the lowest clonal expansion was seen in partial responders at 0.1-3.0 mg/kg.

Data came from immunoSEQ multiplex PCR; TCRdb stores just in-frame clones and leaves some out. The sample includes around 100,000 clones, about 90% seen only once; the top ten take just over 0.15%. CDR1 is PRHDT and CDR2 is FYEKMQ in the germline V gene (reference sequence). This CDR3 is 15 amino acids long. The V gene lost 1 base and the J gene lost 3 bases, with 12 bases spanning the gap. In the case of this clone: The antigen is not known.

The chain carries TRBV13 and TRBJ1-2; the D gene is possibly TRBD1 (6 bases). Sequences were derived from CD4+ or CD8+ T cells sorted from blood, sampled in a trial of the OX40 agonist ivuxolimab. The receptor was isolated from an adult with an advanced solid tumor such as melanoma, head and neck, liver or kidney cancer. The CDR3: CASSLEGVGYYGYTF. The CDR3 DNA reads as TGTGCCAGCAGCTTAGAGGGGGTGGGTTACTATGGCTACACCTTC.